This T cell receptor (beta chain) emerged from a study of response to subunit inactivated influenza vaccine (dated by TCRdb to about 2018). Regarding the research as a whole: Deep quantitative profiling of the T cell receptor repertoire was used in the study to follow responses to a trivalent subunit inactivated influenza vaccine. On the study overall, not on this receptor specifically: The authors suggested that each seasonal influenza vaccination may recruit only a limited number of new T cells.

This specimen's time point label, interpreted: 40 to 45 days after influenza vaccine administration. Only a few counts were recorded for this clonotype. It lacks a known antigen. No much larger clone is present one base from it, and per-base qualities are unavailable. CDR1 and CDR2 are drawn from the germline V gene: SGHAT, FQNNGV. Its CDR3 holds 16 amino acids, cysteine through phenylalanine. Left in the record is the CDR3 DNA by itself, 48 bases read in frame from the first base. V is cut back by 5 bases and J by 3 bases, with 9 bases in the junction unmatched. Library creation used RT-PCR. Sequencing was carried out with an Illumina HiSeq 2500. Starting from the raw public reads, TCRdb applied fastp trimming at Q25, assembled clones with MiXCR and retained in-frame beta chains. Identical CDR3 protein sequences are pooled into one entry, listed with their most common genes and DNA. Counted in this sample were under 500,000 distinct CDR3 sequences; around 9.9% of them appeared once. The top ten hold 12% of the sample.

This material consisted of PBMCs from blood, taken more than 35 days after vaccination. The chain is encoded by TRBV11-2 joined to TRBJ2-7; TRBD2 fits 11 bases in the junction. This TCR derives from a man aged 45 to 65 who received an inactivated influenza vaccine. Donor details come from another sample of the same person, matched by shared clones. The nucleotide sequence is TGTGCCAGCAGCCTCGTAGCGGGGGGGCGAGTCTACGAGCAGTACTTC. It specifies CASSLVAGGRVYEQYF.